The rows below give T cell receptor beta chains drawn from one sample of a study of T cell changes during pregnancy in multiple sclerosis. The data were produced by immunoSEQ multiplex PCR, yet TCRdb's version contains in-frame clones alone and is incomplete. The sample carries about 74,000 clones, 75% to 90% recorded once. Sequencing was performed on peripheral blood, taken before pregnancy. The source of these receptors is a female donor with multiple sclerosis, enrolled in a pregnancy study. Both conserved end residues are part of each CDR3. D genes are given only for firm matches. Some rows have no size entry. The others give once, few or many, or a class for an expanded clone.

d_gene	v_gene	abundance	j_gene	CDR3aa	CDR3nt
TRBD2	TRBV27	-	TRBJ2-1	CASSFSGPYNEQFF	TGTGCCAGCAGTTTTAGCGGGCCCTACAATGAGCAGTTCTTC
TRBD1	TRBV9	-	TRBJ1-1	CASSAHRGPNTEAFF	TGTGCCAGCAGCGCCCACAGGGGGCCTAACACTGAAGCTTTCTTT
-	TRBV6-1	once	TRBJ2-5	CASSVTEVLETQYF	TGTGCCAGCAGTGTTACGGAGGTTCTAGAGACCCAGTACTTC
-	TRBV2	-	TRBJ2-5	CASIGAYQETQYF	TGTGCCAGCATAGGGGCGTACCAAGAGACCCAGTACTTC
TRBD1	TRBV6-5	-	TRBJ1-2	CASSPTGKYGYTF	TGTGCCAGCAGTCCGACAGGGAAGTATGGCTACACCTTC
TRBD1	TRBV27	few	TRBJ1-1	CASRPGGGVEAFF	TGTGCCAGCAGGCCAGGGGGTGGGGTTGAAGCTTTCTTT
TRBD1	TRBV5-1	-	TRBJ1-4	CASSLGWTGNEKLFF	TGCGCCAGCAGCTTAGGGTGGACAGGGAATGAAAAACTGTTTTTT
TRBD2	TRBV19	-	TRBJ2-3	CASTEGLAGGLSTDTQYF	TGTGCCAGTACCGAGGGACTAGCGGGAGGGCTTAGCACAGATACGCAGTATTTT
TRBD2	TRBV18	-	TRBJ2-5	CASSHRTSGGQETQYF	TGTGCCAGCTCACACCGGACTAGCGGGGGACAAGAGACCCAGTACTTC
-	TRBV5-6	-	TRBJ1-2	CASSLEVREVNYGYTF	TGTGCCAGCAGCTTGGAAGTCAGAGAGGTTAACTATGGCTACACCTTC
-	TRBV19	-	TRBJ2-6	CASSIRVSGANVLTF	TGTGCCAGTAGTATCAGGGTCTCTGGGGCCAACGTCCTGACTTTC
-	TRBV25-1	-	TRBJ2-3	CASLGTYPTDTQYF	TGTGCCAGCCTTGGGACTTACCCCACAGATACGCAGTATTTT
-	TRBV4-1	once	TRBJ1-5	CASSLEYSNQPQHF	TGCGCCAGCAGCCTCGAGTATAGCAATCAGCCCCAGCATTTT
-	TRBV19	-	TRBJ1-2	CASSIFPTVNYGYTF	TGTGCCAGTAGTATCTTTCCGACAGTTAACTATGGCTACACCTTC
-	TRBV5-6	-	TRBJ1-1	CASSLGDMGEAFF	TGTGCCAGCAGCCTCGGGGACATGGGTGAAGCTTTCTTT
TRBD1	TRBV18	once	TRBJ2-4	CASSPTGGQNIQYF	TGTGCCAGCTCACCAACAGGGGGCCAAAACATTCAGTACTTC
-	TRBV15	-	TRBJ1-2	CATRTKNNYGYTF	TGTGCCACCAGGACAAAAAATAACTATGGCTACACCTTC
-	TRBV5-6	-	TRBJ2-7	CASSLLNRDTYEQYF	TGTGCCAGCAGCTTGCTAAACCGAGATACCTACGAGCAGTACTTC
TRBD1	TRBV9	-	TRBJ1-3	CASSVALADRISGNTIYF	TGTGCCAGCAGCGTAGCCTTGGCGGACAGGATCTCTGGAAACACCATATATTTT
TRBD1	TRBV14	-	TRBJ1-3	CASSRRDRTGNTIYF	TGTGCCAGCAGCCGAAGGGACAGAACAGGAAACACCATATATTTT
-	TRBV19	-	TRBJ1-5	CATKPPDSPNQPQHF	TGTGCCACTAAACCCCCAGACAGTCCCAATCAGCCCCAGCATTTT
TRBD1	TRBV2	few	TRBJ1-2	CASTIGQGGYGYTF	TGTGCCAGCACCATCGGACAGGGGGGGTATGGCTACACCTTC
-	TRBV9	-	TRBJ1-5	CASSAGLFGNQPQHF	TGTGCCAGCAGCGCAGGCTTATTTGGCAATCAGCCCCAGCATTTT
-	TRBV5-1	-	TRBJ2-1	CASSLIGSLGNEQFF	TGCGCCAGCAGCTTGATCGGGAGCCTAGGCAATGAGCAGTTCTTC
-	TRBV19	-	TRBJ1-1	CASSPGRFPLKTRWSGHTEAFF	TGTGCCAGTAGTCCAGGGCGCTTCCCCCTCAAAACGCGATGGTCTGGGCACACTGAAGCTTTCTTT